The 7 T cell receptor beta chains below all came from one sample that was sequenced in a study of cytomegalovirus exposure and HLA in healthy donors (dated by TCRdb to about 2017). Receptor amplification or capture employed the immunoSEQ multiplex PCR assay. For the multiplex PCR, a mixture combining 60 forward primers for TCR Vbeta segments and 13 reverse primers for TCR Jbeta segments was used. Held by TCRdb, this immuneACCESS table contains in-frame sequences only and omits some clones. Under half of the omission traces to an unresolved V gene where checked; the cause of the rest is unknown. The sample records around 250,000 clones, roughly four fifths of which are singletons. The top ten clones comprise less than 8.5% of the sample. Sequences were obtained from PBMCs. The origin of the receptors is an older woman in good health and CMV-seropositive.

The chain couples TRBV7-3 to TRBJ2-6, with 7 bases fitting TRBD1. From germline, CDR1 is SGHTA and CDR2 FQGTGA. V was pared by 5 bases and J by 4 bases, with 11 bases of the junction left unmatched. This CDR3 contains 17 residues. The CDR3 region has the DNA TGTGCCAGCAGCGCCTCACAGGGGCGCGGCGGGGCCAACGTCCTGACTTTC. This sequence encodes CASSASQGRGGANVLTF.

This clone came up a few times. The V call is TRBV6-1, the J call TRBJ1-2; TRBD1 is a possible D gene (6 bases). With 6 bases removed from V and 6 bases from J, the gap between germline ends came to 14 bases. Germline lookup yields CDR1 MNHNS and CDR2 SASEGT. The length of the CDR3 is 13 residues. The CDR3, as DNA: TGTGCCAGCAGCGTCACAAACAGGGATGGCTACACCTTC. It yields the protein CASSVTNRDGYTF.

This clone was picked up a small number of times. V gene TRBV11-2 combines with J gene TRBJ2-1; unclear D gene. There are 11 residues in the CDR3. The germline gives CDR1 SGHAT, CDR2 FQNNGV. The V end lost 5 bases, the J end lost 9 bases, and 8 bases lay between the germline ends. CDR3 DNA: TGTGCCAGCAGCCGAGGTGCTGAGCAGTTCTTC. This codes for CASSRGAEQFF.

As DNA, the CDR3 is TGTGCCAGCAGTGAATGGCAGGGTTACGAGCAGTACTTC. Its protein is CASSEWQGYEQYF. This chain connects TRBV2 to TRBJ2-7, with a weak D call TRBD1 (5 bases). Germline V gene lookup returns CDR1 SNHLY and CDR2 FYNNEI. Trimming pared 2 bases from V and 4 bases from J, leaving 9 bases between. The CDR3 contains 13 residues.

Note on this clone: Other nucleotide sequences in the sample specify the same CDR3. The chain's CDR3 is CASSYSADSYEQYF. The CDR3 DNA is TGTGCCAGCAGTTACTCTGCAGATTCCTACGAGCAGTACTTC. The gene calls are TRBV6-5 and TRBJ2-7; D gene ambiguous. The CDR3 consists of 14 residues. Germline V CDR1 and CDR2: MNHEY, SVGAGI. V was cut by 0 bases and J by 1 base, with 7 bases left in between.

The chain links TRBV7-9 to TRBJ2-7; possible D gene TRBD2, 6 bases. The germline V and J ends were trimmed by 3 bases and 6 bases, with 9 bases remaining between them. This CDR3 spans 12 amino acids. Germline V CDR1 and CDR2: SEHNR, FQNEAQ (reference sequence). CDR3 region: CASSLGGGEQYF. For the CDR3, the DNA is TGTGCCAGCAGCTTGGGGGGAGGCGAGCAGTACTTC.

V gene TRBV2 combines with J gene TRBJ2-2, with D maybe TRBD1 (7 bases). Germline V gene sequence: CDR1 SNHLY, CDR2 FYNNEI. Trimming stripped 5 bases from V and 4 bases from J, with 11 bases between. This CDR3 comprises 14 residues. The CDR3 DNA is TGTGCCAGCAGTAGTCAGGGGGGCACCGGGGAGCTGTTTTTT. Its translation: CASSSQGGTGELFF.